This TCR beta chain was recorded in a study of blood T cell repertoires in COVID-19 (dated by TCRdb to the early 2020s). Broadly, across the study: Collaborator samples came from the United States, Italy and Spain and covered acute and convalescent phases of COVID-19. The prospective study material was composed of cDNA or gDNA derived from T cells, B-cell-depleted T cells, or PBMCs. Deeply sampled blood TCRbeta repertoires from subjects exposed to, actively infected with, or recovered from COVID-19 were included in the dataset. The repertoires were made available in a free public database intended to serve as a resource for research on the immune response to SARS-CoV-2. The samples were drawn from two sources: the first 160 participants of the ongoing ImmuneRACE study, and approximately 1,300 subjects contributed by 6 global collaborators. The sample metadata nearly always contained a de-identified subject ID, COVID-19 status, age in years and sex. HLA class I and class II types, where available, came from metadata supplied by the sample provider rather than from assay-based typing. Broader findings and caveats from the paper: Clinical and demographic metadata were provided uncurated, with the amount varying by source and participant.

TCRbeta CDR3 regions were amplified from genomic DNA using the immunoSEQ Assay, a bias-controlled multiplex PCR. Per the authors' processing: The number of nucleated cells in each sample was estimated by amplification of reference gene primers within the assay. To quantify the absolute abundance of each unique TCRbeta CDR3 rearrangement, sequence reads were collapsed and filtered. For each sample, productive Simpson clonality was calculated as the square root of Simpson's diversity index across productive rearrangements. TCRdb retrieved this table from immuneACCESS and kept in-frame rearrangements only. Not all clones are present; in checked studies, unresolved V genes account for under half, and no reason is known for the remainder. V and J calls and clone size are as listed in that table; D and trimming were resolved from the DNA. Here the sample has some 64,000 clones; approximately 80% occur a single time. The top ten clones comprise roughly 21% of the sample.

Of note for this clone: The antigen it binds to is not known. No per-base quality is available; no much larger clone lies one base away.

Whole blood was collected in K2EDTA tubes by collaborating institutions according to the institutions' own protocols. For TCRbeta analysis, collaborators shipped samples as frozen whole blood, isolated PBMCs, or DNA extracted from either of those sample types. V and J are truncated by 6 bases and 2 bases respectively, leaving an intervening sequence of 17 bases. CDR3 length: 16 amino acids, cysteine to phenylalanine. Only the CDR3 portion is preserved as DNA: 48 bases, with reading frame beginning at the first base. Reading the germline V gene (reference sequence) gives CDR1 MNHEY and CDR2 SMNVEV. The rearrangement combines TRBV27 with TRBJ2-1, and possibly TRBD2, on 5 matching bases. The sequencing input was peripheral blood. The receptor was derived from a man older than 75 with active or convalescent COVID-19. The CDR3 region: CASSTLSSLTYNEQFF. The DNA reads TGTGCCAGCAGCACACTGTCTAGCCTTACCTACAATGAGCAGTTCTTC.